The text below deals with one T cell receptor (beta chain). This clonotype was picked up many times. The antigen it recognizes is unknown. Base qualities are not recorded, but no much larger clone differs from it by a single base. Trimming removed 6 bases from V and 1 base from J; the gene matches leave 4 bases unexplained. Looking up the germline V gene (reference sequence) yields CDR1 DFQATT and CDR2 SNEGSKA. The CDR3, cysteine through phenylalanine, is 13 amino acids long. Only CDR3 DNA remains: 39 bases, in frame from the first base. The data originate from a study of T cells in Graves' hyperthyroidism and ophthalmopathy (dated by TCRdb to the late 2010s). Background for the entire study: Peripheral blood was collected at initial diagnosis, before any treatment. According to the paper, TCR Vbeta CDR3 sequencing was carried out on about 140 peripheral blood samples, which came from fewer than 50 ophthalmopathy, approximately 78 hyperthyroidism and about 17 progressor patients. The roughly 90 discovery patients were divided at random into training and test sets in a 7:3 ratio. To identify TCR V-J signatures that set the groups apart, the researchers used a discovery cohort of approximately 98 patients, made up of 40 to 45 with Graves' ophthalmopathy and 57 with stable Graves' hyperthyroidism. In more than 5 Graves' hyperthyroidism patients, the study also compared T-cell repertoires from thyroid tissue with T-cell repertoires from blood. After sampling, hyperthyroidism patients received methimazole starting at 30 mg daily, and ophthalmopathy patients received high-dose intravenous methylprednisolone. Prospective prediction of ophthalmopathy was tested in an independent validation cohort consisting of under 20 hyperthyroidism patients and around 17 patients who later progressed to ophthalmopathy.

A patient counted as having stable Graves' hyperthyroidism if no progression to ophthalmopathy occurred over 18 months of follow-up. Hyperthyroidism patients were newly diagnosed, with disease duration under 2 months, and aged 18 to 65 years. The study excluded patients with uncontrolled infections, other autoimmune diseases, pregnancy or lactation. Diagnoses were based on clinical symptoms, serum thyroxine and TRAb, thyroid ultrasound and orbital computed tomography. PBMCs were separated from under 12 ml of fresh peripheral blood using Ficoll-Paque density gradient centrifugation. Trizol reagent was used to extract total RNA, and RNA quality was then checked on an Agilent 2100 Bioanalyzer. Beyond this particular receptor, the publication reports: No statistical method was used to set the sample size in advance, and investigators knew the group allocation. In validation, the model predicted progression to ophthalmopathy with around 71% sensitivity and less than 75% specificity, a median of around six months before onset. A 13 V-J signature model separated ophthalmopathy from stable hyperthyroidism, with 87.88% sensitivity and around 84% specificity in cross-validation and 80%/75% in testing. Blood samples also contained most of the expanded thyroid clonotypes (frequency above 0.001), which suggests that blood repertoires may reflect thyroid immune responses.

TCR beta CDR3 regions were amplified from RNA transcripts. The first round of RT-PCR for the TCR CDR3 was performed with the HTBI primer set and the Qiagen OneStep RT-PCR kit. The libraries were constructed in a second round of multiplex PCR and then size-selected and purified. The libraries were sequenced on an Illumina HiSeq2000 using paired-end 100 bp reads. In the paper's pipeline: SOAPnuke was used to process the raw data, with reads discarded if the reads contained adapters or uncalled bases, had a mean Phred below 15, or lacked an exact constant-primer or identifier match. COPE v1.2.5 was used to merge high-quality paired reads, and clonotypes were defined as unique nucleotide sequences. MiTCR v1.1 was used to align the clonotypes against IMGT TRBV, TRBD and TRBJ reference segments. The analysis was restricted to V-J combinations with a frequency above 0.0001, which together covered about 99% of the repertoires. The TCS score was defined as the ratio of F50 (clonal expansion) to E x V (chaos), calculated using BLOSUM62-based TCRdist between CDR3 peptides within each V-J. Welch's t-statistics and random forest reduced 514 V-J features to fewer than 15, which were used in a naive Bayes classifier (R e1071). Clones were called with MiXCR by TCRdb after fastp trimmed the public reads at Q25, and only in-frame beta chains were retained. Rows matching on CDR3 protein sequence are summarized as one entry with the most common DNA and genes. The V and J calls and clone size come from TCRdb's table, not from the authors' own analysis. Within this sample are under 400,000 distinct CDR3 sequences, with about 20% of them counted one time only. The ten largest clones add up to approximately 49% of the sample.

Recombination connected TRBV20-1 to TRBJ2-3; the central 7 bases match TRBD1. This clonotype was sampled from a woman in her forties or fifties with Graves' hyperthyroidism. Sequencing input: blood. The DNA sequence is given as TGCAGTGCCCCCACAGGGGGCACAGATACGCAGTATTTT. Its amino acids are CSAPTGGTDTQYF.